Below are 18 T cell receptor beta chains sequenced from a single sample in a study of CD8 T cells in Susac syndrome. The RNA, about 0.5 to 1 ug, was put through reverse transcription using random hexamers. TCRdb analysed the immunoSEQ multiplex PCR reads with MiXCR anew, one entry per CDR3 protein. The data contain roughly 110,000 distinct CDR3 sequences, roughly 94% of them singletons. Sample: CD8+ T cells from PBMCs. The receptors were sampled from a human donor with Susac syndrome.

DNA of the CDR3: TGTGCCAGCAGCCACCCCTGGGGCAGAAACCAAGAGACCCAGTACTTC. It specifies CASSHPWGRNQETQYF. The chain links TRBV7-6 to TRBJ2-5; possible D gene TRBD1, 5 bases. Germline loops: CDR1 SGHVS, CDR2 FNYEAQ. Trimming took 5 bases from V and 0 from J, leaving 16 bases between them. The length of the CDR3 is 16 residues.

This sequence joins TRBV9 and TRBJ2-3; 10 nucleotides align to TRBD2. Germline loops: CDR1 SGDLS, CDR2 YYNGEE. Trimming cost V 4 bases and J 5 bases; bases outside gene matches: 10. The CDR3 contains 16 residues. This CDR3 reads CASSSGGTSEGDTQYF. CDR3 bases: TGTGCCAGCAGCTCAGGTGGGACTAGCGAGGGAGATACGCAGTATTTT.

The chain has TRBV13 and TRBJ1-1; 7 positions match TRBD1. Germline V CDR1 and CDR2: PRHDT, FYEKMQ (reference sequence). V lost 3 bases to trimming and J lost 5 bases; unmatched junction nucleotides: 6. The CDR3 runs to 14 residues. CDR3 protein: CASSFLTGSTEAFF. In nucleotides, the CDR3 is TGTGCCAGCAGCTTCCTGACAGGGTCAACTGAAGCTTTCTTT.

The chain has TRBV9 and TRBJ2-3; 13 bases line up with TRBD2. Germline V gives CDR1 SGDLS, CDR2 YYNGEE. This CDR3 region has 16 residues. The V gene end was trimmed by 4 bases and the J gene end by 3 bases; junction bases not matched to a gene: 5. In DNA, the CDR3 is TGTGCCAGCAGCACCCGGACTAGCGGGGGAACAGATACGCAGTATTTT. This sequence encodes CASSTRTSGGTDTQYF. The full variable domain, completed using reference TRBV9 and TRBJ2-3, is DSGVTQTPKHLITATGQRVTLRCSPRSGDLSVYWYQQSLDQGLQFLIQYYNGEERAKGNILERFSAQQFPDLHSELNLSSLELGDSALYFCASSTRTSGGTDTQYFGPGTRLTVL.

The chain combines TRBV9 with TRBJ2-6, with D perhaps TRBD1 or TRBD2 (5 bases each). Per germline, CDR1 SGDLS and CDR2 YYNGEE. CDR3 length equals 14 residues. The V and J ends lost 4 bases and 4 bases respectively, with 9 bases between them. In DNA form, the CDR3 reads TGTGCCAGCAGCTCCGGGGCCGGGGCCAACGTCCTGACTTTC. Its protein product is CASSSGAGANVLTF.

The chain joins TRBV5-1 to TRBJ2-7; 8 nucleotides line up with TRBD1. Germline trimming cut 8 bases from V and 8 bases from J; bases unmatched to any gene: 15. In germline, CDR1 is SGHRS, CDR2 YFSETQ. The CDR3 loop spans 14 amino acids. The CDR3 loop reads CASSSGTGFIKQYF. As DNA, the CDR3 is TGCGCCAGTTCCTCCGGGACAGGCTTTATCAAGCAGTACTTC.

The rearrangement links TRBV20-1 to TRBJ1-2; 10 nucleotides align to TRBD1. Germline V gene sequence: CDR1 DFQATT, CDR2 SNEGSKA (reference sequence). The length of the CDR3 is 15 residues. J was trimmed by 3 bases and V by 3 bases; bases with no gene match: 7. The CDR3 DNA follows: TGCAGTGCTAGCGCCGGGACAGGGGTGGACTATGGCTACACCTTC. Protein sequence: CSASAGTGVDYGYTF.

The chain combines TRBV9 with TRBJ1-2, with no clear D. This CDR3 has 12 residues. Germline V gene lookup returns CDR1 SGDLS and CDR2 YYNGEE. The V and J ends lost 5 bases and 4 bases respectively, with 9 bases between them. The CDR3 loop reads CASSEDGYGYTF. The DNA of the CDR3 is TGTGCCAGCAGTGAGGACGGCTATGGCTACACCTTC.

CDR3 nucleotides: TGTGCCAGCAGCTTGGCCGCGGGGTCCGGGGCCAACGTCCTGACTTTC. Its protein is CASSLAAGSGANVLTF. The rearrangement links TRBV5-4 to TRBJ2-6; D possibly corresponds to TRBD2 (6 bases). Germline V gene data show CDR1 as SGHNT and CDR2 as YYREEE (reference sequence). Trimming shortened V by 0 bases and J by 4 bases, and 11 bases separated the two germline ends. This CDR3 comprises 16 residues.

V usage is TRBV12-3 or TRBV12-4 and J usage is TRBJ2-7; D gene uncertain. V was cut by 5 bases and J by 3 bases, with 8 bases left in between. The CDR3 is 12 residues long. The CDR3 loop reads CASSAIYYEQYF. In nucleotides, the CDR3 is TGTGCCAGCAGTGCCATTTACTACGAGCAGTACTTC.

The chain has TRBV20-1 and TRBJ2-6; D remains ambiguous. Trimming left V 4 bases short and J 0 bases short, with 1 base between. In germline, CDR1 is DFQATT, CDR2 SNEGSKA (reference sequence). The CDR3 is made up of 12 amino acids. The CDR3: CSAISGANVLTF. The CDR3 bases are TGCAGTGCTATCTCTGGGGCCAACGTCCTGACTTTC.

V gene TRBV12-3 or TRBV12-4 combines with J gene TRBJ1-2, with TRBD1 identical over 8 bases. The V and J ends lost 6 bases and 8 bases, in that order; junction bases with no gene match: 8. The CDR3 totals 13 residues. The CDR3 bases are TGTGCCAGCAGCCGTCCAGGGGGCGAAGGCTACACCTTC. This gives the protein CASSRPGGEGYTF.

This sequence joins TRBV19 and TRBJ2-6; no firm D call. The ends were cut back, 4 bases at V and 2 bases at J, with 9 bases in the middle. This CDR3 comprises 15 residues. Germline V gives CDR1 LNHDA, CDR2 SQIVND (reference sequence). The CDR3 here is CASSKVATGANVLTF. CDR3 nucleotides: TGTGCCAGTAGTAAGGTAGCTACTGGGGCCAACGTCCTGACTTTC.

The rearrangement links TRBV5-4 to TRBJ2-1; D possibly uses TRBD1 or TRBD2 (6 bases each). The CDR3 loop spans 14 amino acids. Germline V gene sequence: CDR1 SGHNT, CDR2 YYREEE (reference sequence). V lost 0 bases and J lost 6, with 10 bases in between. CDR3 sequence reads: CASSLGGAGNEQFF. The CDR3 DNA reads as TGTGCCAGCAGCTTGGGGGGGGCCGGCAATGAGCAGTTCTTC.

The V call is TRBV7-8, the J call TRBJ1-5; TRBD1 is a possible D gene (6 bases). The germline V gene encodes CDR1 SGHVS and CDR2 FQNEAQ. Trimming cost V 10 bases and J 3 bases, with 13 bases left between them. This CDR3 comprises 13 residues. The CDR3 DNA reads TGTGCCACCCAAACAGGGAACAATCAGCCCCAGCATTTT. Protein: CATQTGNNQPQHF.

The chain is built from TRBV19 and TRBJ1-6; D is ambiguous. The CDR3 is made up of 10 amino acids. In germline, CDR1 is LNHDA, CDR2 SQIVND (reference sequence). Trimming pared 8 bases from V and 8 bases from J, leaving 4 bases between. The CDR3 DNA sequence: TGTGCCAGTGGGTATTCACCCCTCCACTTT. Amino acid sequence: CASGYSPLHF.

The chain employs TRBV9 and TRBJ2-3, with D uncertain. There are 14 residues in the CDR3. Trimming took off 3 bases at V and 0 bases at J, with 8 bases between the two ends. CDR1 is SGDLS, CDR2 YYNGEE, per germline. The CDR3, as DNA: TGTGCCAGCAGCGCTTTTTCTAGCACAGATACGCAGTATTTT. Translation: CASSAFSSTDTQYF.

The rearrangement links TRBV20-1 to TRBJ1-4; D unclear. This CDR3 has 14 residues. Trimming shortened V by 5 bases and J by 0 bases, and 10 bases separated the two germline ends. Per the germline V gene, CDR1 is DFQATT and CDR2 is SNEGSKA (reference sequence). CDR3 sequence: CSALPRTTNEKLFF. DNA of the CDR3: TGCAGTGCTCTCCCACGCACAACTAATGAAAAACTGTTTTTT.